Below, 2 T cell receptor beta chains from the same sample are listed, as sequenced in a study of beta chain features in type 1 diabetes. Reverse transcribing all isolated RNA meant expressed TCRB transcripts were sequenced. Libraries were prepared by immunoSEQ multiplex PCR; TCRdb keeps only in-frame clonotypes and omits some of them. Of roughly 370,000 clones listed, around 13% are singletons. Source material: naive CD4+ T cells from blood. The receptors here all came from a man younger than 45 in good health.

Only a few counts were recorded for this clone. CDR3 nucleotide sequence: TGTGCCAGCAGCTCCCACCATGCCGCCTACGAGCAGTACTTC. Amino acid sequence: CASSSHHAAYEQYF. The chain has TRBV7-6 and TRBJ2-7; D is unresolved. The V end lost 4 bases, the J end lost 2 bases, and 12 bases lay between the germline ends. CDR3 length: 14 amino acids. Germline CDR1 reads SGHVS; CDR2 reads FNYEAQ.

In this sample, this clone turned up a few times. V is TRBV10-3 and J is TRBJ1-2; D unclear. V was clipped by 2 bases and J by 4 bases, with 17 bases between them. Germline values: CDR1 ENHRY, CDR2 SYGVKD. This CDR3 has 16 amino acids. CDR3 in amino acids: CAISEASGAAGYGYTF. The DNA for the CDR3 is TGTGCCATCAGTGAGGCTTCGGGCGCAGCAGGCTATGGCTACACCTTC.